A single sample is the source of the 17 T cell receptor beta chains below, sequenced in a study of early T cells in non-severe SARS-CoV-2 infection. Using its own MiXCR run on the 5' RACE reads, TCRdb lists one record per CDR3 protein. In the table there are 45,000 to 65,000 distinct CDR3 sequences, about 9.1% of which are singletons. The sequencing sample was made of whole blood. The receptors originated from an adult who was a healthcare worker with PCR-confirmed SARS-CoV-2 infection or an uninfected control (not recorded which).

The rearrangement uses TRBV11-2 and TRBJ2-3; 8 bases agree with TRBD2. J gave up 2 bases and V 3 bases, and 7 bases lay outside the gene matches. The V gene's germline CDR1 is SGHAT and CDR2 FQNNGV. CDR3 length: 16 amino acids. CDR3 in amino acids: CASSLPLAGYTDTQYF. The CDR3, as DNA: TGTGCCAGCAGCTTGCCCTTAGCGGGGTACACAGATACGCAGTATTTT.

This clonotype was recorded at least ten times. CDR3 region: CASSIQGSPLSQPQHF. As DNA, the CDR3 is TGTGCCAGCAGCATCCAGGGGTCCCCCCTCAGTCAGCCCCAGCATTTT. V is TRBV21-1 and J is TRBJ1-5; TRBD1 is the table's D call, not checked against the DNA. TRBV21-1 is classified as a pseudogene. This CDR3 has 16 residues.

This clonotype was seen a few times. The rearrangement joins TRBV5-1 to TRBJ1-3; D possibly corresponds to TRBD1 (5 bases). V was cut by 4 bases and J by 2 bases, with 10 bases left in between. This CDR3 spans 14 amino acids. CDR1 and CDR2 (germline): SGHRS, YFSETQ. CDR3 in DNA: TGCGCCAGCAGCCCGGGGGTGGCTGGAAACACCATATATTTT. It specifies CASSPGVAGNTIYF. The whole variable domain, remainder taken from reference TRBV5-1 and TRBJ1-3, is KAGVTQTPRYLIKTRGQQVTLSCSPISGHRSVSWYQQTPGQGLQFLFEYFSETQRNKGNFPGRFSGRQFSNSRSEMNVSTLELGDSALYLCASSPGVAGNTIYFGEGSWLTVV.

This clonotype was detected only a few times. CDR3 loop: CASSLSTANTEAFF. The CDR3 nucleotides are TGCGCCAGCAGCTTGAGCACAGCGAACACTGAAGCTTTCTTT. The rearrangement links TRBV5-1 to TRBJ1-1, with D unclear. Between the trimmed V and J ends, which lost 1 base and 1 base, there was a span of 8 bases. The CDR3 has 14 amino acids. Germline CDR1 and CDR2: SGHRS and YFSETQ.

This clonotype appeared many times. The chain links TRBV6-1 to TRBJ2-1; 14 bases agree with TRBD2. Per the germline V gene, CDR1 is MNHNS and CDR2 is SASEGT. V trimming: 9 bases; J trimming: 9 bases; junction bases outside the gene matches: 7. CDR3 size: 14 residues. CDR3 bases: TGTGCCAGTAGGGGGACTAGCGGGAGCAGTGAGCAGTTCTTC. Its translation is CASRGTSGSSEQFF.

The chain employs TRBV3-1 and TRBJ1-5, with a tentative D call TRBD1 (5 bases). Between the trimmed V and J ends, which lost 1 base and 2 bases, there was a span of 9 bases. This CDR3 comprises 15 residues. CDR1 is LGHDT and CDR2 is YNNKEL in the germline V gene (reference sequence). CDR3: CASSQGGRGNQPQHF. DNA of the CDR3: TGTGCCAGCAGCCAAGGTGGCAGGGGCAATCAGCCCCAGCATTTT.

At least ten counts were recorded for this clonotype. The rearrangement uses TRBV12-3 or TRBV12-4 and TRBJ2-2; D remains ambiguous. The CDR3 is made up of 14 amino acids. Trimming took off 6 bases at V and 2 bases at J, with 10 bases between the two ends. The CDR3: CASSFDSNTGELFF. The CDR3 coding sequence is TGTGCCAGCAGCTTCGATTCAAACACCGGGGAGCTGTTTTTT.

This clonotype was observed a few times. The J gene is TRBJ2-7, the V gene TRBV28, with D tentatively TRBD1 (5 bases). Germline CDR1 MDHEN, CDR2 SYDVKM. V lost 2 bases, J lost 5 bases, and 10 bases lay in between. The CDR3 extends over 13 amino acids. This CDR3 is CASSLMGPNEQYF. The CDR3, as DNA: TGTGCCAGCAGTTTAATGGGGCCCAACGAGCAGTACTTC. The full variable domain, rest sourced from reference TRBV28 and TRBJ2-7, is DVKVTQSSRYLVKRTGEKVFLECVQDMDHENMFWYRQDPGLGLRLIYFSYDVKMKEKGDIPEGYSVSREKKERFSLILESASTNQTSMYLCASSLMGPNEQYFGPGTRLTVT.

The chain joins TRBV6-1 to TRBJ2-2; weak D call: TRBD2 (7 bases). Germline-derived CDR1 and CDR2 are MNHNS and SASEGT. CDR3 length: 15 amino acids. The V and J ends lost 8 bases and 4 bases respectively, with 17 bases between them. The DNA of the CDR3 is TGTGCCAGCGGAAGGGAAGGGGGGGCCACCGGGGAGCTGTTTTTT. Residues: CASGREGGATGELFF.

V gene TRBV29-1 combines with J gene TRBJ2-1; TRBD1 matches at 7 bases. The CDR3 spans 13 residues. Per the germline V gene, CDR1 is SQVTM and CDR2 is ANQGSEA. J was trimmed by 3 bases and V by 5 bases; bases with no gene match: 4. The CDR3 loop reads CSVRRGIYNEQFF. The CDR3 coding sequence is TGCAGCGTTCGCAGGGGGATCTACAATGAGCAGTTCTTC.

This clonotype has a handful of counts. The CDR3 region is CASSLGSGGDGTDTQYF. The CDR3 DNA follows: TGTGCCAGCAGCTTGGGGAGCGGGGGGGACGGCACAGATACGCAGTATTTT. The rearrangement links TRBV7-9 to TRBJ2-3, with TRBD2 identical over 10 bases. The CDR3 spans 17 residues. V trimming: 3 bases; J trimming: 1 base; junction bases outside the gene matches: 7. Looked up from germline, CDR1 is SEHNR and CDR2 is FQNEAQ (reference sequence).

This clonotype was seen a few times. The chain uses TRBV6-1 and TRBJ2-6; D is perhaps TRBD1 (5 bases). The germline V and J ends were trimmed by 5 bases and 2 bases, with 13 bases remaining between them. Germline V CDR1 and CDR2: MNHNS, SASEGT. The CDR3 spans 16 residues. The CDR3 spells CASSTLRDPGANVLTF. The CDR3 nucleotides read TGTGCCAGCAGTACGCTCAGGGATCCTGGGGCCAACGTCCTGACTTTC.

This clonotype was counted many times. The chain joins TRBV27 to TRBJ2-3, with TRBD2 as a possible D gene (6 bases). V lost 6 bases and J 2 bases, leaving 12 bases between the germline ends. Germline assignment: CDR1 MNHEY and CDR2 SMNVEV (reference sequence). The CDR3 loop spans 14 amino acids. The CDR3 spells CASRRDVATDTQYF. CDR3 sequence (DNA): TGTGCCAGCAGGCGGGACGTCGCCACAGATACGCAGTATTTT.

This clonotype came up many times. The chain carries TRBV5-1 and TRBJ2-3, with D maybe TRBD2 (6 bases). This CDR3 spans 17 amino acids. From germline, CDR1 is SGHRS and CDR2 YFSETQ. V was clipped by 4 bases and J by 2 bases, with 20 bases between them. As DNA, the CDR3 is TGCGCCAGCAGCGCCCACGGAGCGGGCGATTTCACAGATACGCAGTATTTT. It is translated as CASSAHGAGDFTDTQYF.

This clonotype was found many times. The V and J genes are TRBV19 and TRBJ1-1; D not certain. This CDR3 comprises 15 residues. Germline V gene sequence: CDR1 LNHDA, CDR2 SQIVND (reference sequence). V was trimmed by 7 bases and J by 3 bases, leaving 18 bases between them. CDR3: CASTLTGISDTEAFF. Written as DNA, the CDR3 is TGTGCCAGTACCCTTACCGGGATCTCGGACACTGAAGCTTTCTTT. Based on the CDR3 plus reference TRBV19 and TRBJ1-1, the full variable domain is DGGITQSPKYLFRKEGQNVTLSCEQNLNHDAMYWYRQDPGQGLRLIYYSQIVNDFQKGDIAEGYSVSREKKESFPLTVTSAQKNPTAFYLCASTLTGISDTEAFFGQGTRLTVV.

This clonotype appeared many times. The chain is built from TRBV5-4 and TRBJ2-2, with D perhaps TRBD1 (6 bases). Deletions cut 6 bases from V and 4 bases from J, with 10 bases between. The CDR3 consists of 13 residues. CDR1 SGHNT and CDR2 YYREEE come from the germline V gene (reference sequence). Written as DNA, the CDR3 is TGTGCCAGCACCCGGGACACCACCGGGGAGCTGTTTTTT. As protein: CASTRDTTGELFF.

V gene TRBV12-3 or TRBV12-4 combines with J gene TRBJ2-7, with 8 bases identical to TRBD2. Trimming at V came to 6 bases and at J to 0 bases, leaving 4 bases not matched to a gene. The length of the CDR3 is 14 residues. CDR3 sequence (DNA): TGTGCCAGCAGCACTAGCGGCAGCTCCTACGAGCAGTACTTC. Its translation: CASSTSGSSYEQYF.